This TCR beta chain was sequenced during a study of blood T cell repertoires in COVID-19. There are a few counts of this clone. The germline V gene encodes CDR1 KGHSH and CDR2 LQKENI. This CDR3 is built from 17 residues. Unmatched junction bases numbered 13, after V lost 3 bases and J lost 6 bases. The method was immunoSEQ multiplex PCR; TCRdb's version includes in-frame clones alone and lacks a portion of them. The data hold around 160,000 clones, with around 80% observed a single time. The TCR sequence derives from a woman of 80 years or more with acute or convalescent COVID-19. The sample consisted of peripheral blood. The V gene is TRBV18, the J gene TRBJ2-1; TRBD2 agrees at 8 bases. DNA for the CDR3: TGTGCCAGCTCACCCGCCCGGCCGGGACTAGGTGGCAATGAGCAGTTCTTC. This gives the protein CASSPARPGLGGNEQFF.